These T cell receptor beta chains were read from a single sample in a study of lymphopenia after photon versus proton radiotherapy. Here immunoSEQ multiplex PCR was the method, and the copy in TCRdb shows in-frame clones only, minus some. This sample carries about 160,000 clones, 80% to 90% of them seen once, and the ten largest clones take around 4.7%. The material was peripheral blood, obtained from a patient treated with photon-based radiotherapy. The receptor set was obtained from a man between 50 and 59 years old with gastric cancer. CDR3s include the opening cysteine and the closing phenylalanine or tryptophan. The D gene is left open where the match is weak. Size is stated for part of the rows, as once, few or many counts, or as a class when the clone is expanded.

D	V	J	size	CDR3	DNA
TRBD1	TRBV5-1	TRBJ2-1	once	CASSEPGQGGGNEQFF	TGCGCCAGCAGCGAGCCGGGACAGGGAGGCGGGAATGAGCAGTTCTTC
TRBD1	TRBV6-9	TRBJ1-2	.	CASSFSDRDDGYTF	TGTGCCAGCAGTTTCTCTGACAGGGATGACGGCTACACCTTC
TRBD1	TRBV2	TRBJ1-2	.	CASSERQGTYGYTF	TGTGCCAGCAGTGAAAGACAGGGTACCTATGGCTACACCTTC
.	TRBV7-8	TRBJ1-1	once	CASSGVDYTEAFF	TGTGCCAGCAGCGGCGTAGACTACACTGAAGCTTTCTTT
.	TRBV28	TRBJ1-1	.	CASGGYTEAFF	TGTGCCAGCGGGGGATACACGGAAGCTTTCTTT
.	TRBV30	TRBJ1-5	few	CAWSAGGWNQPQHF	TGTGCCTGGAGTGCGGGAGGGTGGAATCAGCCCCAGCATTTT
.	TRBV28	TRBJ2-2	.	CASSFSRAGTGELFF	TGTGCCAGCAGTTTCTCCAGGGCGGGCACCGGGGAGCTGTTTTTT
TRBD1	TRBV18	TRBJ1-1	.	CASSLLTGGRTEAFF	TGTGCCAGCTCACTACTGACAGGGGGACGCACTGAAGCTTTCTTT
TRBD2	TRBV2	TRBJ2-5	once	CASSSGGERQETQYF	TGTGCCAGCAGTAGCGGGGGTGAACGTCAAGAGACCCAGTACTTC
.	TRBV20-1	TRBJ2-4	.	CSALMGNIQYF	TGCAGTGCCTTGATGGGTAACATTCAGTACTTC
.	TRBV7-2	TRBJ2-5	once	CASSLGSQETQYF	TGTGCCAGCAGCTTGGGCTCTCAAGAGACCCAGTACTTC
.	TRBV9	TRBJ2-1	.	CASSVGGYYNEQFF	TGTGCCAGCAGCGTGGGGGGATATTACAATGAGCAGTTCTTC
TRBD2	TRBV5-1	TRBJ2-1	.	CASSSGTSGGSYNEQFF	TGCGCCAGCAGCTCCGGGACTAGCGGAGGCTCCTACAATGAGCAGTTCTTC
.	TRBV7-2	TRBJ2-7	.	CASSSREGAWEQYF	TGTGCCAGCAGCTCCCGGGAGGGGGCGTGGGAGCAGTACTTC
.	TRBV6-5	TRBJ1-2	.	CASSPTGINYGYTF	TGTGCCAGCAGTCCTACAGGAATTAACTATGGCTACACCTTC
.	TRBV29-1	TRBJ1-1	.	CSVATEVAEAFF	TGCAGCGTAGCGACAGAGGTGGCTGAAGCTTTCTTT
.	TRBV6-5	TRBJ1-1	.	CASSYSGVRGTEAFF	TGTGCCAGCAGTTACTCGGGGGTCCGGGGCACTGAAGCTTTCTTT
.	TRBV4-2	TRBJ2-5	.	CASSQGGREETQYF	TGTGCCAGCAGCCAGGGGGGTCGGGAGGAGACCCAGTACTTC
.	TRBV9	TRBJ1-1	once	CASSVGTANTEAFF	TGTGCCAGCAGCGTAGGGACGGCGAACACTGAAGCTTTCTTT
TRBD2	TRBV2	TRBJ2-3	.	CASSESLAGGAQYF	TGTGCCAGCAGTGAATCCCTAGCGGGAGGTGCGCAGTATTTT
TRBD1	TRBV7-2	TRBJ1-2	.	CASSLRQGGGYTF	TGTGCCAGCAGCTTACGACAGGGGGGCGGCTACACCTTC
.	TRBV5-1	TRBJ2-4	.	CASSLRGAGGKNIQYF	TGCGCCAGCAGCTTGCGAGGGGCCGGAGGCAAAAACATTCAGTACTTC